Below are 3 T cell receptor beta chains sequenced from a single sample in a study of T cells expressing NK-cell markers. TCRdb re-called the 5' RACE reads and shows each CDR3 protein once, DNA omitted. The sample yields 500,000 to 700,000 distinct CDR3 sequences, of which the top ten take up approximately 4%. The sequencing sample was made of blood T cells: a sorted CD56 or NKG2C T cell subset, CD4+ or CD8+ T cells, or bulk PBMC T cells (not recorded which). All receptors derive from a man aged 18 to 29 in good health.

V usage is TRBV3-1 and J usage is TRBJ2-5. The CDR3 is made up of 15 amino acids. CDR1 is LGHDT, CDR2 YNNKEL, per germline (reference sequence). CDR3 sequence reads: CASSQGMIDGGTQYF.

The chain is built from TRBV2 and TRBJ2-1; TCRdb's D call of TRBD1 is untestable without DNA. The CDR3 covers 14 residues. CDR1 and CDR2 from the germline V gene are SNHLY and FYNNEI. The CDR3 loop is CASVPQATYNEQFF.

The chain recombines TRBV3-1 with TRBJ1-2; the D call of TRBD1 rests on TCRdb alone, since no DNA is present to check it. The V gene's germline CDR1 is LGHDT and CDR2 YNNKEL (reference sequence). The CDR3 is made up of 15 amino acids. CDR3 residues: CASSSRTGGNYGYTF.